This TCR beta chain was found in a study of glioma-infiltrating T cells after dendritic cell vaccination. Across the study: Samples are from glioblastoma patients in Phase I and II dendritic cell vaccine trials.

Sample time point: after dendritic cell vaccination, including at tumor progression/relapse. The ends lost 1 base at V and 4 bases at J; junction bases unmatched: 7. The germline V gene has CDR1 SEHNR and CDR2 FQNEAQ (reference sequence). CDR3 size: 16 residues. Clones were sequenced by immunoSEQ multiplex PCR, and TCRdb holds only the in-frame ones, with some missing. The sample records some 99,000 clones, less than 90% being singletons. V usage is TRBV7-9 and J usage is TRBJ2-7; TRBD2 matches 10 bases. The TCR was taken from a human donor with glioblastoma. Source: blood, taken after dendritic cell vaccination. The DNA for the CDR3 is TGTGCCAGCAGCTTAGGGTTTAGCGGGAGGTCTTACGAGCAGTACTTC. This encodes CASSLGFSGRSYEQYF.